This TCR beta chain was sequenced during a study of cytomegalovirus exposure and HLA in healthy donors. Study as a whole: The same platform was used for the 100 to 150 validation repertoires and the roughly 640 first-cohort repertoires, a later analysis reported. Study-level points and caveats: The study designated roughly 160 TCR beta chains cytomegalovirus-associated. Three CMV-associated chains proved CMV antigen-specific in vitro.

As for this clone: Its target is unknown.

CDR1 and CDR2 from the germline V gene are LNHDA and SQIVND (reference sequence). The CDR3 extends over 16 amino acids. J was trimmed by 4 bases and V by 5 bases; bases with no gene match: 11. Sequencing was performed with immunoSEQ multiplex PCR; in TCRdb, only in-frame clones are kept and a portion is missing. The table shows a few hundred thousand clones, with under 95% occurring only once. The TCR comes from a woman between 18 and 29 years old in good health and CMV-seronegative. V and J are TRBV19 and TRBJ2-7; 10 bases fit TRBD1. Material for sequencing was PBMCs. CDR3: CASSPLGRTGGYEQYF. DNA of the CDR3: TGTGCCAGTAGTCCGTTAGGCAGGACAGGGGGTTACGAGCAGTACTTC.